What follows describes a single T cell receptor beta chain. What antigen it recognizes has not been identified. This record comes from a study of monozygotic twins with inflammatory bowel disease (dated by TCRdb to the late 2010s). A note on the overall study: A total of around 30 monozygotic twin pairs were included in the full study, comprising nine German pairs (four IBD-concordant, five IBD-discordant) and 19 IBD-discordant Danish pairs. Disease-associated traits were sought mainly through comparisons between IBD patients and their genetically identical healthy co-twins within discordant pairs. Each individual had, on average, about 151 000 unique TCRalpha sequences and 181 000 unique TCRbeta sequences available for analysis.

Paper-wide results and their limitations: Background noise and inter-individual variability may have been introduced into the repertoires by the differing immunosuppressive treatments among patients. The analysis was unable to tell apart different T cell subtypes. IBD patients had lower TCRbeta repertoire diversity, measured by the inverse Simpson index, than their healthy co-twins. Fewer clonotypes were shared with other individuals by IBD patients than by healthy twins, most markedly in patients showing signs of disease activity. Repertoire similarity did not differ between concordant and discordant twins, possibly due to limited statistical power. No single strong signal or clonotype linked to IBD turned up in the results, so the idea that one exists was not supported.

From each donor, an approximately 2.3 ml peripheral blood sample was collected into PAXgene tubes and kept at -80 degrees C. Without any T cell sorting, total RNA was extracted from whole blood using the PAXgene blood miRNA kit on an automated QIAcube. Peripheral blood from monozygotic twin pairs who were concordant or discordant for inflammatory bowel disease underwent deep TCRalpha and TCRbeta repertoire profiling using unique molecular barcoding. For every twin pair, smoking habits were documented, and each individual was categorised as a current, former or never smoker. The library was made by 5' RACE. The input for every TCR library was 3500 ng of total RNA. cDNA was synthesized with SMARTScribe reverse transcriptase in eight separate reactions per sample. During cDNA synthesis, unique molecular identifiers containing a 6-nucleotide sample barcode were introduced by template switching. TCRalpha and TCRbeta cDNA was amplified in two nested PCRs of about 17 and 10 cycles, and bead purification was carried out after each PCR. Before amplification, the cDNA was treated with uracil DNA-glycosylase and purified using the QIAquick PCR purification kit. The second PCR added Illumina TruSeq-compatible adapters along with sample-specific barcodes. TapeStation and Qubit were used to check library quality and concentration, and roughly 5 ng of each library went into the pool. Pooled libraries were sequenced on an Illumina HiSeq2500 single-index Rapid Run with 2 x 100 bp reads and custom sequencing primers. Per the original workflow: PCR and sequencing errors were corrected by UMI-based consensus assembly using MiGEC version 1.2.6. MiXCR version 2.1.1 handled V(D)J alignment, clonotype assembly and CDR3 extraction. To normalise gene usage, clonotype sharing and MAIT/NKT TCR abundance, the analysis used the top 1000, 10 000 and 20 000 clonotypes per sample. Diversity was computed as the inverse Simpson index with the vegan R package after downsampling to 27 000 UMIs. Paired Mann-Whitney U tests on discordant twin pairs were used, with Benjamini-Hochberg multiple-testing correction. After TCRdb reprocessed the reads, each CDR3 protein sequence was kept as one row, without DNA. The V and J calls shown here were made by TCRdb, not taken from the authors' results. The table for this sample records 400,000 to 500,000 distinct CDR3 sequences. The biggest ten clones account for around 2.4% of the sample.

CDR1 DFQATT and CDR2 SNEGSKA were looked up in the germline V gene (reference sequence). Including the terminal cysteine and phenylalanine, the CDR3 comprises 13 residues. DNA is not recorded here. The sequence came from a human donor with ulcerative colitis or Crohn's disease, or a healthy co-twin of an affected twin (not recorded which). The sample taken for sequencing was blood. This receptor chain uses TRBV20-1 and TRBJ2-3. For the CDR3, the sequence is CSAHVSSTDTQYF.